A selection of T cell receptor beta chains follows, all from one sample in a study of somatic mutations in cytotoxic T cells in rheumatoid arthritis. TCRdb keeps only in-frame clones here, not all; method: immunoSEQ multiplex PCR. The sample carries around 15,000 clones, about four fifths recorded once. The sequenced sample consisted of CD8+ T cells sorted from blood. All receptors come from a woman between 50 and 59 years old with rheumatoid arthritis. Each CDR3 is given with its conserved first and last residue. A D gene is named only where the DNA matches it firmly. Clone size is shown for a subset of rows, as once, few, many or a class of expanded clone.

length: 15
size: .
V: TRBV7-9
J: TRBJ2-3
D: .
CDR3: CASSLGGPPQDTQYF
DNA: TGTGCCAGCAGCTTGGGGGGACCACCTCAAGATACGCAGTATTTT

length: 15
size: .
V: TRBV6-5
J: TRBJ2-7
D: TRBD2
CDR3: CASSPISGALYEQYF
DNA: TGTGCCAGCAGCCCCATTAGCGGGGCTCTCTACGAGCAGTACTTC

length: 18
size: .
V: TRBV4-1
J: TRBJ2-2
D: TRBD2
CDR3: CASSQGGTSGPTTGELFF
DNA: TGCGCCAGCAGCCAAGGGGGGACTAGCGGGCCCACCACCGGGGAGCTGTTTTTT

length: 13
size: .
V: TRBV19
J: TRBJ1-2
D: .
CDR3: CAVGLGAHYGYTF
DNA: TGTGCCGTGGGGCTGGGGGCACACTATGGCTACACCTTC

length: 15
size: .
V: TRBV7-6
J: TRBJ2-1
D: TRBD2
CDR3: CASSLLGGGYNEQFF
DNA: TGTGCCAGCAGCTTACTCGGGGGGGGCTACAATGAGCAGTTCTTC

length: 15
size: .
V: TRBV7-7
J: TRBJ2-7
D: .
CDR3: CASSLGGGDSYEQYF
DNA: TGTGCCAGCAGCTTGGGAGGGGGTGACTCCTACGAGCAGTACTTC

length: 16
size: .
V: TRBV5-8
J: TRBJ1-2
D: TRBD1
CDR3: CASSRQGAVGNYGYTF
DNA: TGTGCCAGCAGCCGTCAGGGGGCCGTGGGAAACTATGGCTACACCTTC

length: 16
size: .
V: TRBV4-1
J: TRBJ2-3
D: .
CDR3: CASSQAGGVYTDTQYF
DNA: TGCGCCAGCAGCCAAGCAGGGGGGGTATACACAGATACGCAGTATTTT

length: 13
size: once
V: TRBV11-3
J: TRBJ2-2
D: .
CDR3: CASSLGTNGELFF
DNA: TGTGCCAGCAGCTTAGGGACAAATGGGGAGCTGTTTTTT

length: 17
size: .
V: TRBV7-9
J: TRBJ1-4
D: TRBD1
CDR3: CASSLVGQGASNEKLFF
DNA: TGTGCCAGCAGCTTAGTCGGACAGGGGGCCTCTAATGAAAAACTGTTTTTT

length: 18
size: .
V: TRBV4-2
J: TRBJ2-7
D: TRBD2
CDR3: CASSQVGTSGSGKNEQYF
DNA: TGTGCCAGCAGCCAAGTAGGGACTAGCGGGAGTGGAAAGAACGAGCAGTACTTC

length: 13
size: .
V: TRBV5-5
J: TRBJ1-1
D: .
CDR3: CASSLDVSTEAFF
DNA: TGTGCCAGCAGCTTGGATGTGAGCACTGAAGCTTTCTTT

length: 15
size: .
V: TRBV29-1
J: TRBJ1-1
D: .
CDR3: CSVEGHVTGGLEAFF
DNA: TGCAGCGTTGAAGGGCATGTTACAGGCGGGCTAGAAGCTTTCTTT

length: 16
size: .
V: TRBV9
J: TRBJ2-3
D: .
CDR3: CASSVVGSGLTDTQYF
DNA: TGTGCCAGCAGCGTAGTTGGTAGCGGACTCACAGATACGCAGTATTTT

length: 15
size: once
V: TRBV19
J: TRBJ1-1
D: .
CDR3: CASTDRQDMNTEAFF
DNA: TGTGCCAGTACCGATCGGCAGGATATGAACACTGAAGCTTTCTTT

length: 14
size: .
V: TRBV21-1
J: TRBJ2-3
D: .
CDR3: CASSIRTGYDTQYF
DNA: TGTGCCAGCAGCATAAGGACAGGGTACGATACGCAGTATTTT

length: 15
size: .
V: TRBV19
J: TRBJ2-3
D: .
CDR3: CASSDLGVGTDTQYF
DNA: TGTGCCAGTTCCGATCTGGGGGTCGGCACAGATACGCAGTATTTT

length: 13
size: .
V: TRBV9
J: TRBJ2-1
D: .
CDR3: CASSPGQNNEQFF
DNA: TGTGCCAGCAGCCCCGGTCAGAACAATGAGCAGTTCTTC

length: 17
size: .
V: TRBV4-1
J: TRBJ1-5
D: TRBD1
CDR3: CASSQEGGRGINQPQHF
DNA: TGCGCCAGCAGCCAAGAGGGAGGCAGGGGGATCAATCAGCCCCAGCATTTT

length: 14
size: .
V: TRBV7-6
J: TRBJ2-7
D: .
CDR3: CASSLGAESYEQYF
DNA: TGTGCCAGCAGCTTAGGGGCAGAGTCCTACGAGCAGTACTTC

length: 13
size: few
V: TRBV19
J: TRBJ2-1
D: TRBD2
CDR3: CASWSGRVNEQFF
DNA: TGTGCCAGTTGGAGCGGGAGGGTAAATGAGCAGTTCTTC

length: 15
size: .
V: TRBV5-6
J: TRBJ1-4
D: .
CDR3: CASSLLKMGGEKLFF
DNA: TGTGCCAGCAGCTTGCTTAAGATGGGCGGGGAAAAACTGTTTTTT

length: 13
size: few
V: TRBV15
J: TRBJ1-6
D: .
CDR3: CATRTGTSSPLHF
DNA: TGTGCCACCAGGACAGGCACGAGCTCACCCCTCCACTTT

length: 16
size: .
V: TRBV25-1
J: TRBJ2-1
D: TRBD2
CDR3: CASSEAGLAAYNEQFF
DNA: TGTGCCAGCAGTGAAGCTGGACTAGCGGCGTACAATGAGCAGTTCTTC

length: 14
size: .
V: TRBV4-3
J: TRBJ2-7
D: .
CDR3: CASSQDTTEGEQYF
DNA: TGCGCCAGCAGCCAAGACACCACCGAGGGGGAGCAGTACTTC

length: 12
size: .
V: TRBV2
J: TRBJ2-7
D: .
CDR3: CASTTGYYEQYF
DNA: TGTGCCAGCACCACAGGGTACTACGAGCAGTACTTC